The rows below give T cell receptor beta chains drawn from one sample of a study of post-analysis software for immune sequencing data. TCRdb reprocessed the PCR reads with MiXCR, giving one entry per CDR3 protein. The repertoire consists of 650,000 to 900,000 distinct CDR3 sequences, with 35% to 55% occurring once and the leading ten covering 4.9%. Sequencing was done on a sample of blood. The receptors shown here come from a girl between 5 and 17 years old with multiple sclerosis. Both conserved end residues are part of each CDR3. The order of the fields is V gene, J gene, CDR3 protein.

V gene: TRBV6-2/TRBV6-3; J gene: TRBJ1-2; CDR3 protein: CASSYSGGEYGYTF
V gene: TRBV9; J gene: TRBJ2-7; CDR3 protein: CASSVGGLNPYEQYF
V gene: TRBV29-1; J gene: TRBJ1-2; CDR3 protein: CSVTGNSNYDYTF
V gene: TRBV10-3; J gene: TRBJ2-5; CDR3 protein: CAISDGRETQYF
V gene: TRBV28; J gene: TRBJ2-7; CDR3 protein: CASSLWQGGFYEQYF
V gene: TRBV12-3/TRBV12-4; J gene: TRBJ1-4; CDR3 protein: CASSLHGEKLFF
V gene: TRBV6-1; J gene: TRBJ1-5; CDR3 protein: CASSEGLVSQVNQPQHF
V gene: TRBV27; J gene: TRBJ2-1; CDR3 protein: CASSFRTSGYNEQFF
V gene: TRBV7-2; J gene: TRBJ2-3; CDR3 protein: CASSLASGPTDTQYF
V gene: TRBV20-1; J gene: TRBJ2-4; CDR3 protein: CSAPGLAVLAKNIQYF
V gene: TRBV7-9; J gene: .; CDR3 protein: CASSPTSGALGEQYF
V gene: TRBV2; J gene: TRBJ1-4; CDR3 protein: CASSPEPNEKLFF
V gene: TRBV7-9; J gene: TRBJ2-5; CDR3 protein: CASSHGTGGETQYF
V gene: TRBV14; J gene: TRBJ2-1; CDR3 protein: CASSRSIAGGQQFF
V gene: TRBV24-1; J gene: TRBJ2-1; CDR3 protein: CATSDPGLASSYNEQFF
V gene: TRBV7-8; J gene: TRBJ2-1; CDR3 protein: CASRRTSGSHEQFF
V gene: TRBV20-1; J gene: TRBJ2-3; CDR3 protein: CSATRKGSTDTQYF
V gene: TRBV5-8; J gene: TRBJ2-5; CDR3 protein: CASSLGADLGTGAQETQYF
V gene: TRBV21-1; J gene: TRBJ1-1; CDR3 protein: CASSPGGQNLRTEAFF
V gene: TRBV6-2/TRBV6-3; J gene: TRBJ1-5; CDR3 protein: CASSYKAGLESNQPQHF
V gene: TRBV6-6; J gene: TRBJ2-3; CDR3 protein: CASSYERDTQYF
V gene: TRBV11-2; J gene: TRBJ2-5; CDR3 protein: CASSPGTGPKETQYF
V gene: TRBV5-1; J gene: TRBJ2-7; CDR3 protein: CASSPDGGFYEQYF
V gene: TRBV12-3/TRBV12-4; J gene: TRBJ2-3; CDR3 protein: CASSGGTGLGLTDTQYF
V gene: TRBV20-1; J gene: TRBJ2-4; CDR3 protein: CSARDTAKNIQYF
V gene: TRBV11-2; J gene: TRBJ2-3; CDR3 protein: CASSLVLAGVFYTDTQYF
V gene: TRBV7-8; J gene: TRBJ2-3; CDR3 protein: CASSLRGRAISTDTQYF
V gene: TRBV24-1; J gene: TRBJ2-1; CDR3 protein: CATQGNNEQFF
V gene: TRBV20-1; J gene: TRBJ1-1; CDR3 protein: CSAIPWGYTEAFF
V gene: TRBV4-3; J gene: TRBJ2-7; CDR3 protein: CASSSGTGPTYEQYF
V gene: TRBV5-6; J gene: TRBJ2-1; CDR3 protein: CASSHGGRGTYNEQFF
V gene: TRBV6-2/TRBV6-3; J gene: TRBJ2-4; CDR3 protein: CASSYWEIADIQYF
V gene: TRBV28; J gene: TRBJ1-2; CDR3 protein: CASSFSHHGYTF
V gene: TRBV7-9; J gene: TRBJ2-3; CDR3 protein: CASGASETTDTQYF
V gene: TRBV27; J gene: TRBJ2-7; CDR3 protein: CASSSDRENSYEQYF
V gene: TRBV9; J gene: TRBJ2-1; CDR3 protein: CASLFRGWNEQFF
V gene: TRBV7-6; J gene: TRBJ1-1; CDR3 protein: CASSLSGDNTEAFF
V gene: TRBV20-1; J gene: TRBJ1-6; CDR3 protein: CSARPQGDSPLHF
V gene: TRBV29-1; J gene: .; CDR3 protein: CSVDGREGGETQYF
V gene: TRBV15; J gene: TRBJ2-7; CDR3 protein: CATGFGGARVGYEQYF
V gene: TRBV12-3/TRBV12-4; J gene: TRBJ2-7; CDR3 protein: CASSLAVAASYEQYF
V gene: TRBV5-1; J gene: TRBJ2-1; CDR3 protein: CASSYTVGTGVNEQFF
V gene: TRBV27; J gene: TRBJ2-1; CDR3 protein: CASSLSAGGNNEQFF
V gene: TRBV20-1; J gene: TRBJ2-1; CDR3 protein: CSSIGLAGFNEQFF
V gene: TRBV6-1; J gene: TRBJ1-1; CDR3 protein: CASSPTRTGITNTEAFF
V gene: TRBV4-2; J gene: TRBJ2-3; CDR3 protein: CASSQAPGTSGRSDTQYF
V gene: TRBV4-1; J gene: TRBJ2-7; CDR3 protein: CASTQDPAGPSSYEQYF
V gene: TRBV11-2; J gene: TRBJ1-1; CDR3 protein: CASVLRQGRDTEAFF
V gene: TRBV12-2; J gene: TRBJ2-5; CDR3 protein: CASRPSTSGRDQETQYF
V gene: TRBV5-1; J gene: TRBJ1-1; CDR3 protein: CASSLFGSENTEAFF
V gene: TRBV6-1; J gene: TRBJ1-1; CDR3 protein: CASTFITWGVTEAFF
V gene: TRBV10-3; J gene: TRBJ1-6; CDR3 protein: CAISPALGQGNSPLHF